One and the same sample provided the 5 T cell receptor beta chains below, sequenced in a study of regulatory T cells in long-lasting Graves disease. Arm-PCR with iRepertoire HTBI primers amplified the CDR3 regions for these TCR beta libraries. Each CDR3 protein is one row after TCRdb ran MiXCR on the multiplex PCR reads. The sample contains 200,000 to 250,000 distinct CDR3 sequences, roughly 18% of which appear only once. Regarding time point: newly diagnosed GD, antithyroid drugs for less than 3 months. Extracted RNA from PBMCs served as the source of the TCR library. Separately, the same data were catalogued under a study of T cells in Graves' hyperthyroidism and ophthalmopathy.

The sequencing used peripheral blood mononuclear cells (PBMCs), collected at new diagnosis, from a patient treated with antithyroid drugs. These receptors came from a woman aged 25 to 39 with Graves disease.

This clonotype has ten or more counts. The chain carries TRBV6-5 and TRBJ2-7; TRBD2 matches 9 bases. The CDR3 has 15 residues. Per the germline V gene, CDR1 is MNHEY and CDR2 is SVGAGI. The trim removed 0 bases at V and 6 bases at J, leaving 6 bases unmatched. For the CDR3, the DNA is TGTGCCAGCAGTTACTCGCCAGCGGGGGGCCTCGAGCAGTACTTC. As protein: CASSYSPAGGLEQYF.

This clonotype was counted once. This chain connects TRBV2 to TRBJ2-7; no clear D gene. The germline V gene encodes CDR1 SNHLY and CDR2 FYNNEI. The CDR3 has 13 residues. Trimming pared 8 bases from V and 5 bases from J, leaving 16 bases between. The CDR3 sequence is CASARPGQNEQYF. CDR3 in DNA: TGTGCCAGCGCAAGACCCGGGCAGAACGAGCAGTACTTC.

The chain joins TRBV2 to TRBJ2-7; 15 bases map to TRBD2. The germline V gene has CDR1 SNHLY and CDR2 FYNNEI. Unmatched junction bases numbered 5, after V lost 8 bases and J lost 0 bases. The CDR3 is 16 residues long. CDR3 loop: CASRGTSGRSSYEQYF. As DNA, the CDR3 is TGTGCCAGCCGGGGGACTAGCGGGAGGAGCTCCTACGAGCAGTACTTC.

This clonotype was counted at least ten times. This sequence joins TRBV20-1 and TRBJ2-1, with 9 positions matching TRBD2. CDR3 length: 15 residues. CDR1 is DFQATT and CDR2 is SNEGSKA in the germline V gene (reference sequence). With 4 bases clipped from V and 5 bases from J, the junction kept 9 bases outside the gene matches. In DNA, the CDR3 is TGCAGTGCTACCCGGAGACTAGCGGCCCACAATGAGCAGTTCTTC. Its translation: CSATRRLAAHNEQFF.

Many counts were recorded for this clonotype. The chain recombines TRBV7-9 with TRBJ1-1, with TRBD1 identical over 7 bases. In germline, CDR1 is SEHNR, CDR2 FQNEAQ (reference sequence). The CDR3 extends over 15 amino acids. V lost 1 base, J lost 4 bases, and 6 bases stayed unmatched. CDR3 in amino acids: CASSLGDPGGTEAFF. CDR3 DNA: TGTGCCAGCAGCTTAGGGGACCCAGGGGGCACTGAAGCTTTCTTT.